The present T cell receptor (beta chain) was sequenced within a study of control samples from healthy donors and cancer patients. The ends lost 6 bases at V and 7 bases at J; junction bases unmatched: 11. Germline lookup yields CDR1 GTSNPN and CDR2 SVGIG (reference sequence). The CDR3 is 14 amino acids. Some clones are missing from TCRdb's copy, which holds only in-frame ones; the method was immunoSEQ multiplex PCR. Here the sample spans 40,000 to 65,000 clones, around 87% being singletons. The sequencing sample was made of PBMCs. This receptor was obtained from a man aged 60-69 years with head and neck cancer. The chain recombines TRBV30 with TRBJ2-2; TRBD1 matches 7 bases. CDR3 loop: CACRQGSSYGELFF. The CDR3 coding sequence is TGTGCCTGTCGACAGGGCAGTTCATACGGGGAGCTGTTTTTT.